This TCR beta chain is from a study of shared clonotypes between healthy human individuals. On this clone: Other DNA variants within this sample encode the same CDR3.

Some clones are missing from TCRdb's copy, which holds only in-frame ones; the method was immunoSEQ multiplex PCR. The sample includes about 2.2 million clones, approximately 92% of them seen just once. V lost 6 bases, J lost 6 bases, and 9 bases lay in between. CDR1 SEHNR and CDR2 FQNEAQ come from the germline V gene (reference sequence). This CDR3 has 11 amino acids. Cells designated naive CD8 were CD45RO-negative and were positively selected for CCR7, with terminally differentiated effector memory CD45RA+ cells excluded. Sequencing was carried out using naive CD8+ T cells from PBMCs. V gene TRBV7-9 combines with J gene TRBJ2-7; no reliable D call. The clonotype originates from a man between 18 and 35 years old in good health. Some clones in this sample may be carry-over from other donors' samples. The CDR3 region has the DNA TGTGCCAGCAGTCTGTCGGGCGAGCAGTACTTC. Translated, it gives CASSLSGEQYF. Full variable domain (missing parts from reference TRBV7-9 and TRBJ2-7): DTGVSQNPRHKITKRGQNVTFRCDPISEHNRLYWYRQTLGQGPEFLTYFQNEAQLEKSRLLSDRFSAERPKGSFSTLEIQRTEQGDSAMYLCASSLSGEQYFGPGTRLTVT.